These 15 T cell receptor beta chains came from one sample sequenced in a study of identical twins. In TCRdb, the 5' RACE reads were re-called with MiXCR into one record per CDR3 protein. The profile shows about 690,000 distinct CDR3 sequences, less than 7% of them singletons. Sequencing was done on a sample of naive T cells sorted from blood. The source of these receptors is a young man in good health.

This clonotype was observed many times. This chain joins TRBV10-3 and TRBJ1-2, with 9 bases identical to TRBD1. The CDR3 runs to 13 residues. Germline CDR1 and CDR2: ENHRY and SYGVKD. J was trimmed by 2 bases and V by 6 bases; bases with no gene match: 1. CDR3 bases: TGTGCCATCAGCGGACAGGGGAACTATGGCTACACCTTC. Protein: CAISGQGNYGYTF.

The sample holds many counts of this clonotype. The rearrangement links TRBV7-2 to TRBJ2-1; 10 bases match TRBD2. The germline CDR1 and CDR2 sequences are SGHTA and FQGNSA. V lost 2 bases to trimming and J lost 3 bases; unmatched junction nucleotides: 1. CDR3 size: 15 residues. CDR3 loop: CASSLRTSGYNEQFF. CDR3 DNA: TGTGCCAGCAGCTTAAGGACTAGCGGCTACAATGAGCAGTTCTTC.

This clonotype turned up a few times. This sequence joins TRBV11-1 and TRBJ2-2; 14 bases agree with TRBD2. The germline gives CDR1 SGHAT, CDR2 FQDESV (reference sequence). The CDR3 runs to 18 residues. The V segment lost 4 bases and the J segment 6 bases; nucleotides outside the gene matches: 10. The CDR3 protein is CASSSTLRTSGRPGELFF. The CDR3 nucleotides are TGTGCCAGCAGCTCTACCTTACGGACTAGCGGGAGGCCCGGGGAGCTGTTTTTT. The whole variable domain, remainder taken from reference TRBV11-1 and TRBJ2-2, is EAEVAQSPRYKITEKSQAVAFWCDPISGHATLYWYRQILGQGPELLVQFQDESVVDDSQLPKDRFSAERLKGVDSTLKIQPAELGDSAMYLCASSSTLRTSGRPGELFFGEGSRLTVL.

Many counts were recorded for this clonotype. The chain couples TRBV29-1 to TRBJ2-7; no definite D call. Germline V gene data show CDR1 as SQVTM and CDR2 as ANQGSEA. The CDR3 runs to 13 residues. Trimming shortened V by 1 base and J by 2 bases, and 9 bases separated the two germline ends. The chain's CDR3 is CSVEGQVAYEQYF. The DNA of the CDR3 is TGCAGCGTTGAAGGCCAGGTCGCCTACGAGCAGTACTTC.

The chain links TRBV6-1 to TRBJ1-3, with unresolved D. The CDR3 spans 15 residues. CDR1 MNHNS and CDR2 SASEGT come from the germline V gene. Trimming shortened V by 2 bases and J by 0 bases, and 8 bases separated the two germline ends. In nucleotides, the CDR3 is TGTGCCAGCAGTGAATTGGCAGGCTCTGGAAACACCATATATTTT. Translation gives CASSELAGSGNTIYF.

CDR3 in amino acids: CASEGSTDTQYF. In nucleotides, the CDR3 is TGCGCCAGCGAGGGTTCCACAGATACGCAGTATTTT. The rearrangement joins TRBV5-1 to TRBJ2-3, with a possible D match to TRBD2 (5 bases). CDR3 size: 12 residues. From germline, CDR1 is SGHRS and CDR2 YFSETQ. V was shortened by 7 bases and J by 2 bases, with 8 bases between the two germline ends.

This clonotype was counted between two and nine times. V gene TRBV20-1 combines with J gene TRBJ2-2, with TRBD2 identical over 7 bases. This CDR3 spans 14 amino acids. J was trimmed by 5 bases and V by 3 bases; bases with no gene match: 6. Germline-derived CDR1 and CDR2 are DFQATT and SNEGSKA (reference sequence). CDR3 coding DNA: TGCAGTGCTAGGGTGCGGGAGCATACCGGGGAGCTGTTTTTT. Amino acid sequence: CSARVREHTGELFF.

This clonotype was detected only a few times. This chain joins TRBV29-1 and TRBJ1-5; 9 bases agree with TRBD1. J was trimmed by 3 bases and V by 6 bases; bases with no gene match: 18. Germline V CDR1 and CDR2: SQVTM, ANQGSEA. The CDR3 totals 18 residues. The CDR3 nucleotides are TGCAGCGTGGGACCTTTTCGGGACAGGGTGCGGGTCAATCAGCCCCAGCATTTT. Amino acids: CSVGPFRDRVRVNQPQHF.

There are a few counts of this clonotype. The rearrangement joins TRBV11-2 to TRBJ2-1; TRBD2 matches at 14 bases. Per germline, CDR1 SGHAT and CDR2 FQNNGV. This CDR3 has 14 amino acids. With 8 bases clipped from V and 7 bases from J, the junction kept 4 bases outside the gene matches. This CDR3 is CASCRLAGGNEQFF. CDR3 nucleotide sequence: TGTGCCAGCTGCCGACTAGCGGGAGGGAATGAGCAGTTCTTC.

In nucleotides, the CDR3 is TGCAGCGTTGCTGCGCTAGCGGAAACAGATACGCAGTATTTT. Protein sequence: CSVAALAETDTQYF. The chain is built from TRBV29-1 and TRBJ2-3, with 7 bases that match TRBD2. This CDR3 is 14 amino acids long. Losses at the gene ends were 4 bases for V and 3 bases for J; bases not matched to a gene: 7. Per the germline V gene, CDR1 is SQVTM and CDR2 is ANQGSEA.

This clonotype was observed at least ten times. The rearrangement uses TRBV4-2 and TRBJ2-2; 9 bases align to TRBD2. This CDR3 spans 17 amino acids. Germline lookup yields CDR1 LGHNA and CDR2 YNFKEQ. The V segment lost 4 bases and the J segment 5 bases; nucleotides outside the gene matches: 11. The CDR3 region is CASSPRSVSGRTGELFF. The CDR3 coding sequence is TGTGCCAGCAGCCCTAGGTCGGTTAGCGGGAGAACCGGGGAGCTGTTTTTT.

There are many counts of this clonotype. The DNA for the CDR3 is TGCAGCGTTGAAGGGCAGTTAGACACTGAAGCTTTCTTT. This encodes CSVEGQLDTEAFF. The chain uses TRBV29-1 and TRBJ1-1; D gene unclear. The CDR3 runs to 13 residues. Germline CDR1 and CDR2: SQVTM and ANQGSEA. V dropped 1 base and J dropped 3 bases, with 9 bases sitting between them. Full variable domain (outside the CDR3, taken from reference TRBV29-1 and TRBJ1-1): SAVISQKPSRDICQRGTSLTIQCQVDSQVTMMFWYRQQPGQSLTLIATANQGSEATYESGFVIDKFPISRPNLTFSTLTVSNMSPEDSSIYLCSVEGQLDTEAFFGQGTRLTVV.

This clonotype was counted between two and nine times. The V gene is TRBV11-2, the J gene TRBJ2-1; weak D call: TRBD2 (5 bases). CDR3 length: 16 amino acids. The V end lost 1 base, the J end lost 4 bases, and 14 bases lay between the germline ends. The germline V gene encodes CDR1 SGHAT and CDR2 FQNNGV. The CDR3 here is CASSLAGLRVYNEQFF. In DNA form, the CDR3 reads TGTGCCAGCAGCTTAGCCGGTCTGAGGGTTTACAATGAGCAGTTCTTC.

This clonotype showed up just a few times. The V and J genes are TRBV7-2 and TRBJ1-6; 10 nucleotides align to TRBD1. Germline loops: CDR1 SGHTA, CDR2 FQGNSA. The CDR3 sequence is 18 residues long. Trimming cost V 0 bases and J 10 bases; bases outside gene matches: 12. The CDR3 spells CASSLADRRQGARSPLHF. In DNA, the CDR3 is TGTGCCAGCAGCTTAGCGGACCGGAGACAGGGGGCGCGGTCACCCCTCCACTTT.

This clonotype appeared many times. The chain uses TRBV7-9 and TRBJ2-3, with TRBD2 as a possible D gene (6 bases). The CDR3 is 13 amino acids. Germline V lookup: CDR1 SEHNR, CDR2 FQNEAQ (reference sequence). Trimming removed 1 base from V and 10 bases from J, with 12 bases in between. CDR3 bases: TGTGCCAGCAGCTTAGGGGAGGAGCCGTCGCAGTATTTT. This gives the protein CASSLGEEPSQYF.